A selection of T cell receptor beta chains follows, all from one sample in a study of T cells in Graves' hyperthyroidism and ophthalmopathy. MiXCR, run by TCRdb on the multiplex PCR reads, gives a single entry per CDR3 protein. Found here are around 520,000 distinct CDR3 sequences, approximately 15% of them singletons; the top ten hold 15% to 20%. Sample: blood. The receptors were gathered from a woman under 30 with Graves' hyperthyroidism. Both conserved end residues are part of each CDR3. The order of the fields is J gene, V gene, clone size, D gene, CDR3 DNA, CDR3 protein. The D gene is left open where the match is weak. Size tells how often a clone was seen (once, few, many) or the class of an expanded clone, and some rows leave it out.

j_call: TRBJ2-1; v_call: TRBV19; clone_size: few; d_call: TRBD2; cdr3_nt: TGTGCCAGTAGTATTAAGTCGGCTAGCGGGAGGAATGAGCAGTTCTTC; cdr3_aa: CASSIKSASGRNEQFF
j_call: TRBJ2-5; v_call: TRBV6-1; clone_size: many; d_call: .; cdr3_nt: TGTGCCAGCAGTGATTTCGATGTGGAGACCCAGTACTTC; cdr3_aa: CASSDFDVETQYF
j_call: TRBJ1-5; v_call: TRBV4-1; clone_size: few; d_call: .; cdr3_nt: TGCGCCAGCAGCCCCCCTTTGGCGGGCAATCAGCCCCAGCATTTT; cdr3_aa: CASSPPLAGNQPQHF
j_call: TRBJ2-7; v_call: TRBV28; clone_size: many; d_call: .; cdr3_nt: TGTGCCAGCAGATCTGGTGGGGTTCCCTACGAGCAGTACTTC; cdr3_aa: CASRSGGVPYEQYF
j_call: TRBJ1-6; v_call: TRBV20-1; clone_size: many; d_call: .; cdr3_nt: TGCAGTGCTAGAGATAGTGTAAATTCACCCCTCCACTTT; cdr3_aa: CSARDSVNSPLHF
j_call: TRBJ1-3; v_call: TRBV15; clone_size: many; d_call: .; cdr3_nt: TGTGCCACCAGCAGAGGATCGGGCGGCAGCTCTGGAAACACCATATATTTT; cdr3_aa: CATSRGSGGSSGNTIYF
j_call: TRBJ2-5; v_call: TRBV6-1; clone_size: few; d_call: TRBD1; cdr3_nt: TGTGCCAGCAGCACCGGACAGGTGGCGACCCAGTACTTC; cdr3_aa: CASSTGQVATQYF
j_call: TRBJ1-1; v_call: TRBV2; clone_size: many; d_call: TRBD1; cdr3_nt: TGTGCCAGCAGGGGACAGGGAGGAGGACGAGCTTTCTTT; cdr3_aa: CASRGQGGGRAFF
j_call: TRBJ1-5; v_call: TRBV19; clone_size: .; d_call: .; cdr3_nt: TGTGCCAGTAGTATCCATAGGACGGAAATAAGCAATCAGCCCCAGCATTTT; cdr3_aa: CASSIHRTEISNQPQHF
j_call: TRBJ2-3; v_call: TRBV6-1; clone_size: .; d_call: TRBD1; cdr3_nt: TGTGCCAGCAGTAAGACAGGGACAGGGGGCACCGCAGATACGCAGTATTTT; cdr3_aa: CASSKTGTGGTADTQYF
j_call: TRBJ2-7; v_call: TRBV30; clone_size: many; d_call: .; cdr3_nt: TGTGCCTGGAGTGCCCCTCTAGAGCAGTACTTC; cdr3_aa: CAWSAPLEQYF